Below, one TCR beta chain is given with its context. Its antigen is still unknown. Germline and junction disagree at one end, which may indicate a read error. Data came from immunoSEQ multiplex PCR; TCRdb stores just in-frame clones and leaves some out. The sample has tens of thousands of clones; 80% to 90% are singletons. The sample is drawn from a study of a mutant IDH1 vaccine in newly diagnosed glioma. About the research overall: The earlier regimen, radiotherapy, temozolomide, or both, was most often both.

Time point here: week 47, end of study. Each dose of the vaccine consisted of 300 ug of mutant IDH1 20-mer peptide, with topical imiquimod. This sequence was found in a man aged 35 to 55 with glioma. This specimen consisted of PBMCs, obtained from a glioma patient whose treatment included an IDH1 peptide vaccine.

The CDR3 nucleotides are TGCGTCAGCAGCCCTGGTCCGGGGTCCTACGAGCAGTACTTC. Protein: CVSSPGPGSYEQYF. This chain connects TRBV5-1 to TRBJ2-7; possibly TRBD2 for D (5 bases). Germline CDR1 reads SGHRS; CDR2 reads YFSETQ. The CDR3 length is 14 residues.